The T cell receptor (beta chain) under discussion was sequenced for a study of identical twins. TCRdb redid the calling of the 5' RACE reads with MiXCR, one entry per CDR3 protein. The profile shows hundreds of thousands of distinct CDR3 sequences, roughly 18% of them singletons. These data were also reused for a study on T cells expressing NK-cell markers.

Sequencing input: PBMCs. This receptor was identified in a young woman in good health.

The CDR3 DNA reads TGTGCCAGCAGTTTAGGAGAGCAGCCCCAGCATTTT. Residues: CASSLGEQPQHF. The rearrangement links TRBV12-3 or TRBV12-4 to TRBJ1-5; D remains unclear. The CDR3 sequence is 12 residues long. The V end lost 1 base, the J end lost 7 bases, and 5 bases lay between the germline ends.